This T cell receptor (beta chain) is drawn from a study of T cell responses to AZD1222 COVID-19 vaccine. Study outcomes and limitations: Nearly half of spike-specific TCRs reportedly target variant regions that are unmutated in the B.1.351 and B.1.1.7 variants. Increases in Spike-specific TCR breadth and depth were seen after two AZD1222 doses.

Only one count was recorded for this clone. Its antigen is not identified. The ends lost 4 bases at V and 5 bases at J; junction bases unmatched: 9. Germline V gives CDR1 MRHNA, CDR2 SNTAGT. The CDR3 covers 16 residues. Method: immunoSEQ multiplex PCR; TCRdb's copy keeps in-frame clones and lacks some. The sample consists of 150,000 to 200,000 clones, 92% of them appearing once. The chain is built from TRBV6-4 and TRBJ2-2, with 8 bases matching TRBD1. This receptor was taken from an adult in good health. The sample consisted of peripheral blood, taken on day 0 of AZD1222 vaccination. In DNA, the CDR3 is TGTGCCAGCAGTGCCTCAGGGGGCGGAAAGACCGGGGAGCTGTTTTTT. Translation gives CASSASGGGKTGELFF.